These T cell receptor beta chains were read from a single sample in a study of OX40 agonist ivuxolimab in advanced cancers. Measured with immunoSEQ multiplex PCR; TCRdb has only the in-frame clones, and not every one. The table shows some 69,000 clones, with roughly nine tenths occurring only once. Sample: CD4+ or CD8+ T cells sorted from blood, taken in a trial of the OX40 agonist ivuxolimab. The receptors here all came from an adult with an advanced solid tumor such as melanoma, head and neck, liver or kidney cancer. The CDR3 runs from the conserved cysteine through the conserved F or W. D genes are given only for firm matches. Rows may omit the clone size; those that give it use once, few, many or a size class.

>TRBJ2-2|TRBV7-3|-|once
TGTGCCAGCAGCACCCGGGAGACCGGGGAGCTGTTTTTT
CASSTRETGELFF
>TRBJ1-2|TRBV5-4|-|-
TGTGCCAGCAGTCTCCCGGCAGGGGAGAATGGCTACACCTTC
CASSLPAGENGYTF
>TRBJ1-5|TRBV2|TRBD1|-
TGTGCCAGCAGCTCTGACAGGGTGAGCAATCAGCCCCAGCATTTT
CASSSDRVSNQPQHF
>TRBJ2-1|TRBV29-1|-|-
TGCAGCGTTATCGGGCGGAGCTCCTACAATGAGCAGTTCTTC
CSVIGRSSYNEQFF
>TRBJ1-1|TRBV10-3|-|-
TGTGCCATCAGTGAGTTGGGTTCGGGGAACACTGAAGCTTTCTTT
CAISELGSGNTEAFF
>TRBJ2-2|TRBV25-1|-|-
TGTGCCAGCAGTGATCCCCGGTTCGCCGGGGAGCTGTTTTTT
CASSDPRFAGELFF
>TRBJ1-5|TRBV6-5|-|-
TGTGCCAGCAGTGAAAACAAGGAGCCCCAGCATTTT
CASSENKEPQHF
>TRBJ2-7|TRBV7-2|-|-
TGTGCCAGCAGCTTATCAGCTAGCGAGAATATCCAGCAGTACTTC
CASSLSASENIQQYF
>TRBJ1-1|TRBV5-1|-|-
TGCGCCAGCAGCTTTTCGGGGGACAACACTGAAGCTTTCTTT
CASSFSGDNTEAFF
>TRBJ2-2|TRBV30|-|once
TGTGCTTTAAGGGACAAGGGAAGCGGGGAGCTGTTTTTT
CALRDKGSGELFF
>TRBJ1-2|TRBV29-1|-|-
TGCAGCGCCCAAAGTACGGAGAACTATGGCTACACCTTC
CSAQSTENYGYTF
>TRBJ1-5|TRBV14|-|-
TGTGCCCGTAAAACAGGGTTTAATCAGCCCCAGCATTTT
CARKTGFNQPQHF
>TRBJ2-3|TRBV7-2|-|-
TGTGCCAGCAGCTTATACGGGGGTCCTACCACAGATACGCAGTATTTT
CASSLYGGPTTDTQYF
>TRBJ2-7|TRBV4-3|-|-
TGCGCCAGCAGCCAAGGGACGGCGAGCTCCTACGAGCAGTACTTC
CASSQGTASSYEQYF
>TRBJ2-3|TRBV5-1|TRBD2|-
TGCGCCAGCAGCACTAGCGGAGACACAGATACGCAGTATTTT
CASSTSGDTDTQYF
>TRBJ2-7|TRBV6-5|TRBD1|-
TGTGCCAGCAGTCGACAGGGATCCTACGAGCAGTACTTC
CASSRQGSYEQYF
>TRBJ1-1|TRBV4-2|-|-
TGTGCCAGCAGCCAAGGGACCACGAACACTGAAGCTTTCTTT
CASSQGTTNTEAFF
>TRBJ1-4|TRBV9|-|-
TGTGCCAGCAGCGAGTCCTGGGCAACTAATGAAAAACTGTTTTTT
CASSESWATNEKLFF
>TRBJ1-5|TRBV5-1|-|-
TGCGCCAGCAGCTTGCAAGCAGGGGCAGGTCAGCCCCAGCATTTT
CASSLQAGAGQPQHF
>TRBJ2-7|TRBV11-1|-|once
TGTGCCAGCAGCCCGGGGGGGACAGGGAGCTTCGAGCAGTACTTC
CASSPGGTGSFEQYF
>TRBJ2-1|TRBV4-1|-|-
TGCGCCAGCAGCCAAGAATTACGGGGTGAGCAGTTCTTC
CASSQELRGEQFF
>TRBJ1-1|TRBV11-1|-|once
TGTGCCAGCAGCTTTGGTCTTGTCACTTTCCCAGTTGAAGCTTTCTTT
CASSFGLVTFPVEAFF
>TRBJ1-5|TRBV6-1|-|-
TGTGCCAGCAGTGAAAGCGGGGGCGGTCCTAGCAATCAGCCCCAGCATTTT
CASSESGGGPSNQPQHF
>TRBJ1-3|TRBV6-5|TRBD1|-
TGTGCCAGCAGCCCTACAGGGGCAAGAAACACCATATATTTT
CASSPTGARNTIYF
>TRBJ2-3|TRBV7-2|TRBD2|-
TGTGCCAGCAGCCGATGGGAGGGGTCCCTCGCTACGCAGTATTTT
CASSRWEGSLATQYF
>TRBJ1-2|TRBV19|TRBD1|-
TGTGCCAGTAGTACCCAGGGGGGCTATGGCTACACCTTC
CASSTQGGYGYTF